A single sample gave rise to the 30 T cell receptor beta chains below, sequenced in a study of T-cell reconstitution after alpha-beta-depleted transplantation in children. Construction of the TCRbeta library involved unique molecular identifiers. MiXCR, applied by TCRdb to the PCR reads, yields one record per CDR3 protein. Among 350,000 to 450,000 distinct CDR3 sequences listed, more than 10% were seen once. The sequences come from PBMCs, collected from the stem cell graft. The receptors originated from a human donor who donated a stem cell graft to a child with Fanconi anemia.

The rearrangement joins TRBV12-3 or TRBV12-4 to TRBJ1-5; the D gene is possibly TRBD1 (6 bases). The V end was cut by 8 bases, the J end by 7 bases, with 12 bases between. This CDR3 region has 12 residues. The CDR3 sequence is CASRTGRQPQHF. CDR3 bases: TGTGCCAGCCGTACAGGGAGGCAGCCCCAGCATTTT.

The chain employs TRBV9 and TRBJ1-2; D is possibly TRBD1 (6 bases). Trimming pared 4 bases from V and 3 bases from J, leaving 10 bases between. This CDR3 spans 13 amino acids. Germline V gene data show CDR1 as SGDLS and CDR2 as YYNGEE. The CDR3 coding sequence is TGTGCCAGCAGCAGAGGGGGGGACTATGGCTACACCTTC. This codes for CASSRGGDYGYTF.

This clonotype was detected many times. The chain carries TRBV7-8 and TRBJ1-2; TRBD1 matches at 8 bases. This CDR3 comprises 13 residues. Germline CDR1 and CDR2: SGHVS and FQNEAQ. The trim removed 5 bases at V and 5 bases at J, leaving 4 bases unmatched. The CDR3 region has the DNA TGTGCCAGCAGCCCGGGACAGGATTATGGCTACACCTTC. Translated, it gives CASSPGQDYGYTF.

V and J are TRBV18 and TRBJ2-5; 9 bases match TRBD1. Per germline, CDR1 KGHSH and CDR2 LQKENI. The V segment lost 6 bases and the J segment 4 bases; nucleotides outside the gene matches: 9. CDR3 length: 15 residues. CDR3 region: CASSPRDRVTETQYF. The CDR3 DNA follows: TGTGCCAGCTCTCCGAGGGACAGGGTTACAGAGACCCAGTACTTC. Together with reference TRBV18 and TRBJ2-5, the CDR3 gives the full variable domain: NAGVMQNPRHLVRRRGQEARLRCSPMKGHSHVYWYRQLPEEGLKFMVYLQKENIIDESGMPKERFSAEFPKEGPSILRIQQVVRGDSAAYFCASSPRDRVTETQYFGPGTRLLVL.

The rearrangement joins TRBV18 to TRBJ1-1; a possible D gene is TRBD1 (6 bases). Deletions cut 8 bases from V and 1 base from J, with 14 bases between. The CDR3 spans 14 residues. The germline V gene encodes CDR1 KGHSH and CDR2 LQKENI. CDR3 sequence: CASQRGSGNTEAFF. The CDR3 nucleotides are TGTGCCAGCCAGAGGGGGTCGGGGAACACTGAAGCTTTCTTT.

This clonotype was counted only a few times. This chain links TRBV11-2 with TRBJ1-1, with D perhaps matching TRBD1 (6 bases). Between the trimmed V and J ends, which lost 1 base and 3 bases, there was a span of 12 bases. The CDR3 is 15 residues long. The germline CDR1 and CDR2 sequences are SGHAT and FQNNGV. CDR3 nucleotides: TGTGCCAGCAGCTTAGCGGGGGGCCGGTACACTGAAGCTTTCTTT. Protein product: CASSLAGGRYTEAFF.

The J gene is TRBJ1-1, the V gene TRBV7-3; 8 bases line up with TRBD1. The V and J ends lost 5 bases and 1 base, in that order; junction bases with no gene match: 9. The CDR3 has 16 amino acids. Germline V gives CDR1 SGHTA, CDR2 FQGTGA. CDR3: CASSGQGDLRNTEAFF. CDR3 coding DNA: TGTGCCAGCAGCGGACAGGGAGATTTGAGGAACACTGAAGCTTTCTTT.

This clonotype was observed a handful of times. This chain uses TRBV3-1 with TRBJ1-1; 7 bases agree with TRBD1. Germline values: CDR1 LGHDT, CDR2 YNNKEL (reference sequence). This CDR3 has 18 residues. V lost 5 bases, J lost 0 bases, and 15 bases stayed unmatched. The CDR3 sequence: CASSGIGRDRVLNTEAFF. CDR3 in DNA: TGTGCCAGCAGCGGAATAGGTCGGGACAGAGTCTTGAACACTGAAGCTTTCTTT.

This clonotype showed up many times. V gene TRBV5-1 combines with J gene TRBJ2-7, with TRBD2 matching over 8 bases. Trimming removed 7 bases from V and 2 bases from J; junction bases left unmatched: 11. The V gene's germline CDR1 is SGHRS and CDR2 YFSETQ. The CDR3 consists of 15 residues. The CDR3, as DNA: TGCGCCAGCCACCCGGGAGGGCGAGGGGCCTACGAGCAGTACTTC. Encoded protein: CASHPGGRGAYEQYF.

The chain uses TRBV24-1 and TRBJ2-3; D is unclear. CDR3 length: 12 residues. In germline, CDR1 is KGHDR, CDR2 SFDVKD. V was trimmed by 0 bases and J by 7 bases, leaving 4 bases between them. The CDR3 protein is CATSDLGYTQYF. CDR3 bases: TGTGCCACCAGTGATTTGGGGTATACGCAGTATTTT.

The chain couples TRBV29-1 to TRBJ1-2, with 7 bases aligning to TRBD1. Looked up from germline, CDR1 is SQVTM and CDR2 is ANQGSEA. V shed 3 bases and J 2 bases; nucleotides not matched to a gene: 3. This CDR3 is 13 amino acids long. CDR3 DNA: TGCAGCGTTGATGGGGACAGAAACTATGGCTACACCTTC. Protein product: CSVDGDRNYGYTF. The variable domain in full, with the rest retrieved from reference TRBV29-1 and TRBJ1-2, is SAVISQKPSRDICQRGTSLTIQCQVDSQVTMMFWYRQQPGQSLTLIATANQGSEATYESGFVIDKFPISRPNLTFSTLTVSNMSPEDSSIYLCSVDGDRNYGYTFGSGTRLTVV.

This clonotype was picked up a small number of times. The rearrangement links TRBV11-2 to TRBJ1-1, with D uncertain. V was clipped by 0 bases and J by 0 bases, with 5 bases between them. The CDR3 is 14 amino acids. CDR1 SGHAT and CDR2 FQNNGV come from the germline V gene. The DNA of the CDR3 is TGTGCCAGCAGCTTAGAATATATGAACACTGAAGCTTTCTTT. Its translation: CASSLEYMNTEAFF.

This clonotype was seen only a few times. The chain recombines TRBV5-1 with TRBJ2-5; TRBD1 is a possible D gene (6 bases). The V end lost 3 bases, the J end lost 2 bases, and 14 bases lay between the germline ends. CDR1 and CDR2 from the germline V gene are SGHRS and YFSETQ. The CDR3 has 15 amino acids. The CDR3 coding sequence is TGCGCCAGCAGCTCTCAGACAGGCAAACAAGAGACCCAGTACTTC. As protein: CASSSQTGKQETQYF.

A few counts support this clonotype. The chain links TRBV4-3 to TRBJ2-5, with 12 bases that match TRBD1. CDR1 is LGHNA and CDR2 is YSLEER in the germline V gene. After removal of 3 bases from V and 2 bases from J, the junction contained 10 bases not matched to a gene. The length of the CDR3 is 18 residues. The CDR3 reads CASSQGWDRGLGQETQYF. The CDR3 nucleotides read TGCGCCAGCAGCCAGGGATGGGACAGGGGGCTTGGGCAAGAGACCCAGTACTTC.

This clonotype was counted a few times. V gene TRBV11-2 combines with J gene TRBJ2-7; the D is unclear. The CDR3 runs 12 residues. CDR1 and CDR2 from the germline V gene are SGHAT and FQNNGV. V lost 5 bases and J lost 5, with 10 bases in between. CDR3: CASSDGPHEQYV. DNA for the CDR3: TGTGCCAGCAGCGATGGACCACACGAGCAGTACGTC.

This clonotype was detected many times. The chain is built from TRBV7-2 and TRBJ1-5, with D possibly matching TRBD1 (5 bases). This CDR3 contains 15 residues. V was pared by 4 bases and J by 7 bases, with 17 bases between. In germline, CDR1 is SGHTA, CDR2 FQGNSA. DNA of the CDR3: TGTGCCAGCAGCTCCGGACAAACACTCAGACAGCCCCAGCATTTT. Protein: CASSSGQTLRQPQHF.

The genes are TRBV19 and TRBJ2-4, with 8 bases fitting TRBD2. V lost 6 bases to trimming and J lost 4 bases; unmatched junction nucleotides: 8. There are 15 residues in the CDR3. Germline V gene lookup returns CDR1 LNHDA and CDR2 SQIVND (reference sequence). The CDR3 protein is CASSPGGGRKNIQYF. DNA of the CDR3: TGTGCCAGTAGCCCGGGGGGGGGACGGAAAAACATTCAGTACTTC.

There are many counts of this clonotype. The chain links TRBV27 to TRBJ1-2; 7 nucleotides align to TRBD1. This CDR3 has 12 amino acids. The germline V gene has CDR1 MNHEY and CDR2 SMNVEV (reference sequence). V shed 5 bases and J 10 bases; nucleotides not matched to a gene: 7. The CDR3 DNA sequence: TGTGCCAGCAGTCCTCCCCAGGGGGTCTACACCTTC. Amino acids: CASSPPQGVYTF.

The CDR3 nucleotides are TGCGCCAGCATGGCTAGCGGGGCCTACGAGCAGTACGTC. It codes for CASMASGAYEQYV. The J gene is TRBJ2-7, the V gene TRBV5-1; 9 positions match TRBD2. CDR1 is SGHRS and CDR2 is YFSETQ in the germline V gene. After removal of 6 bases from V and 2 bases from J, the junction contained 3 bases not matched to a gene. The CDR3 is made up of 13 amino acids.

This sequence joins TRBV5-4 and TRBJ2-5; the D gene is possibly TRBD1 (5 bases). V shed 6 bases and J shed 2 bases, with 11 bases lying between them. CDR1 is SGHNT and CDR2 is YYREEE in the germline V gene (reference sequence). The CDR3 has 13 residues. CDR3 loop: CASMVDRQETQYF. The CDR3 bases are TGTGCCAGCATGGTTGACAGACAAGAGACCCAGTACTTC.

The sample holds many counts of this clonotype. The chain joins TRBV29-1 to TRBJ1-1; 8 nucleotides align to TRBD1. This CDR3 has 13 amino acids. With V trimmed by 6 bases and J by 1 base, 4 bases remained unmatched. Germline V CDR1 and CDR2: SQVTM, ANQGSEA. The CDR3 nucleotides are TGCAGCGTCGAGACAGGGGCGAACACTGAAGCTTTCTTT. Translated, it gives CSVETGANTEAFF.

V and J are TRBV5-1 and TRBJ1-1, with D unresolved. CDR3 length: 16 residues. V was pared by 3 bases and J by 2 bases, with 17 bases between. In germline, CDR1 is SGHRS, CDR2 YFSETQ. CDR3 sequence (DNA): TGCGCCAGCAGCTCCGGAATCATAATCACCAACACTGAAGCTTTCTTT. Translating it yields CASSSGIIITNTEAFF.

This clonotype came up many times. The chain is built from TRBV20-1 and TRBJ2-3; D remains unclear. Germline V gene data show CDR1 as DFQATT and CDR2 as SNEGSKA (reference sequence). The V end was cut by 1 base, the J end by 1 base, with 6 bases between. The CDR3 sequence is 13 residues long. CDR3 region: CSARGWGTDTQYF. The DNA of the CDR3 is TGCAGTGCTAGAGGATGGGGCACAGATACGCAGTATTTT.

Ten or more counts support this clonotype. The chain has TRBV5-4 and TRBJ1-1; D might be TRBD1 (5 bases). V was trimmed by 4 bases and J by 1 base, leaving 17 bases between them. Germline values: CDR1 SGHNT, CDR2 YYREEE (reference sequence). This CDR3 has 16 residues. The CDR3 loop is CASSSSGFLRNTEAFF. The CDR3 nucleotides are TGTGCCAGCAGCAGCTCAGGGTTTCTGAGGAACACTGAAGCTTTCTTT. The variable domain in full, with the rest retrieved from reference TRBV5-4 and TRBJ1-1, is ETGVTQSPTHLIKTRGQQVTLRCSSQSGHNTVSWYQQALGQGPQFIFQYYREEENGRGNFPPRFSGLQFPNYSSELNVNALELDDSALYLCASSSSGFLRNTEAFFGQGTRLTVV.

V usage is TRBV27 and J usage is TRBJ1-5; D unclear. V was cut by 2 bases and J by 3 bases, with 8 bases left in between. Looked up from germline, CDR1 is MNHEY and CDR2 is SMNVEV (reference sequence). The CDR3 totals 14 residues. The CDR3 loop is CASSLQLTNQPQHF. CDR3 DNA sequence: TGTGCCAGCAGTTTACAGCTTACCAATCAGCCCCAGCATTTT.

This clonotype was seen many times. This chain uses TRBV20-1 with TRBJ2-6, with 7 positions matching TRBD1. The length of the CDR3 is 15 residues. J gave up 1 base and V 2 bases, and 2 bases lay outside the gene matches. Per the germline V gene, CDR1 is DFQATT and CDR2 is SNEGSKA (reference sequence). CDR3 in DNA: TGCAGTGCTAGACCCAGGGGGTCTGGGGCCAACGTCCTGACTTTC. This codes for CSARPRGSGANVLTF.

V is TRBV12-3 or TRBV12-4 and J is TRBJ2-3; 8 nucleotides agree with TRBD1. The CDR3 has 15 amino acids. J gave up 0 bases and V 5 bases, and 4 bases lay outside the gene matches. In nucleotides, the CDR3 is TGTGCCAGCAGTCGGACAGGGCTGAGCACAGATACGCAGTATTTT. This translates into CASSRTGLSTDTQYF.

This clonotype was seen many times. The J gene is TRBJ1-3, the V gene TRBV7-6, with TRBD1 matching over 7 bases. The CDR3 loop spans 15 amino acids. Trimming took 1 base from V and 0 from J; bases not matched to a gene: 0. Germline CDR1 reads SGHVS; CDR2 reads FNYEAQ. CDR3 coding DNA: TGTGCCAGCAGCTTAGGGGACAGCTCTGGAAACACCATATATTTT. Its translation is CASSLGDSSGNTIYF.

This clonotype was counted between two and nine times. The chain is built from TRBV4-3 and TRBJ2-5, with 12 bases aligning to TRBD2. The germline V gene encodes CDR1 LGHNA and CDR2 YSLEER. Trimming at V came to 3 bases and at J to 5 bases, leaving 10 bases not matched to a gene. The CDR3 loop spans 17 amino acids. In DNA form, the CDR3 reads TGCGCCAGCAGCCAGGCTTTCGCGGGACTAGCGGGCGAGACCCAGTACTTC. Translated, it gives CASSQAFAGLAGETQYF.

This clonotype occurred a few times. CDR3: CASSLALDRLTDTQYF. For the CDR3, the DNA is TGTGCCAGCAGCTTAGCGTTGGACAGACTCACAGATACGCAGTATTTT. This chain joins TRBV7-9 and TRBJ2-3; tentatively, D is TRBD1 (6 bases). The germline V and J ends were trimmed by 0 bases and 2 bases, with 12 bases remaining between them. The CDR3 is 16 amino acids. Germline CDR1 SEHNR, CDR2 FQNEAQ (reference sequence). Together with reference TRBV7-9 and TRBJ2-3, the CDR3 gives the full variable domain: DTGVSQNPRHKITKRGQNVTFRCDPISEHNRLYWYRQTLGQGPEFLTYFQNEAQLEKSRLLSDRFSAERPKGSFSTLEIQRTEQGDSAMYLCASSLALDRLTDTQYFGPGTRLTVL.